This T cell receptor (beta chain) was sequenced in a study of blood T cell repertoires in COVID-19. Data came from immunoSEQ multiplex PCR; TCRdb stores just in-frame clones and leaves some out. This sample has under 85,000 clones, with roughly 84% found just once. The sequence came from a man in his fifties or sixties with acute or convalescent COVID-19. Specimen: peripheral blood.

The CDR3 is CAISEVRLAGNEQFF. CDR3 nucleotide sequence: TGTGCCATCAGTGAGGTAAGACTAGCTGGCAATGAGCAGTTCTTC. This chain links TRBV10-3 with TRBJ2-1; the match to TRBD2 covers 7 bases. Trimming cost V 2 bases and J 6 bases; bases outside gene matches: 7. Per the germline V gene, CDR1 is ENHRY and CDR2 is SYGVKD. This CDR3 has 15 amino acids.